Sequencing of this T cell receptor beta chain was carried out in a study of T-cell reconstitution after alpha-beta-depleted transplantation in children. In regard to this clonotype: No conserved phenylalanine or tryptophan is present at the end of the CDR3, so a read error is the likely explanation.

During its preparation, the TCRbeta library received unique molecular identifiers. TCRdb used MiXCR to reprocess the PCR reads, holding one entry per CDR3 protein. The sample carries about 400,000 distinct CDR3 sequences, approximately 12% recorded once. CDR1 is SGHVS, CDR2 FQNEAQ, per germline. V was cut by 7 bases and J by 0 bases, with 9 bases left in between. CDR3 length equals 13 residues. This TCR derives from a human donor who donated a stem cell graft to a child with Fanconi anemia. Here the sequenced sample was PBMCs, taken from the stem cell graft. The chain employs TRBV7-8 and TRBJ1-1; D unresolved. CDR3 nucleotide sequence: TGTGCCAGCATCCCGCGCATGAACACTGAAGCTTTCTCT. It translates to CASIPRMNTEAFS.